This T cell receptor beta chain was identified in a study of T cells after yellow fever vaccination. Whole-study results and caveats: Abundant clonotypes from the bulk population could contaminate FACS-sorted repertoires.

This clonotype was detected a few times. Its target is not known. Production of TCR cDNA was by 5'RACE template switching, which also added a universal primer site and UMIs. TCRdb processed the 5' RACE reads anew with MiXCR; each CDR3 protein has one entry. The sample has 620,000 or so distinct CDR3 sequences, roughly 12% seen once. The CDR3 consists of 12 residues. Trimming stripped 2 bases from V and 5 bases from J, with 6 bases between. CDR1 is SNHLY, CDR2 FYNNEI, per germline. The chain uses TRBV2 and TRBJ1-2; D unclear. The source is a man younger than 45 who received the YFV17D yellow fever vaccine. The material sequenced was PBMCs, taken on the day of the yellow fever booster vaccination. CDR3 in amino acids: CASSEQSYGYTF. CDR3 bases: TGTGCCAGCAGTGAACAATCGTATGGCTACACCTTC.